This TCR beta chain was obtained from a study of blood T cell repertoires in COVID-19. Study details: Collection of acute and convalescent COVID-19 samples took place in the United States, Italy and Spain.

This clone was detected once. Authors' processing steps: The assay estimated nucleated cells by amplifying reference gene primers. The protocol was immunoSEQ multiplex PCR, while the TCRdb copy is restricted to in-frame clones and leaves out a portion. That table gives V, J and clone size, and the DNA gave D and trimming. The sample has around 400,000 clones, roughly nine tenths seen once. Across about two dozen US areas, participants ranged in age from roughly 18 to 89 years. Exposed enrollees encountered a COVID-19 case at some point within 2 weeks before study entry. The specimen was PBMCs or T cells enriched from blood (not recorded which). The receptor was isolated from a middle-aged woman who had been exposed to COVID-19.

Here the CDR3 reads CASSFGTANQPQHF. The CDR3 DNA sequence: TGTGCCAGCAGTTTCGGGACAGCGAATCAGCCCCAGCATTTT. V and J are TRBV6-2 or TRBV6-3 and TRBJ1-5, with 7 bases fitting TRBD1. Germline trimming cut 4 bases from V and 4 bases from J; bases unmatched to any gene: 4. The CDR3 sequence is 14 residues long. Germline V lookup: CDR1 MNHEY, CDR2 SVGEGT.